The entry below describes one T cell receptor (beta chain). Its target is not known. The data stem from a study of CXCR3-negative and CXCR3-positive naive CD8 T cells. With UMI labels, 5' RACE was used to prepare the TRB cDNA libraries. TCRdb derives one entry per CDR3 protein from the 5' RACE reads, leaving out DNA. This sample's table reports about 8,700 distinct CDR3 sequences. Regarding the study as a whole: TRB CDR3s were more hydrophobic in CXCR3-positive than in CXCR3-negative naive cells. Similar TRBV-TRBJ usage was seen in naive cells (both CXCR3-negative and CXCR3-positive), but memory cells differed.

At a few hundred thousand cells each, triplicate sorts were carried out for each CD8+ T cell subset. The CDR3 loop spans 14 amino acids. The germline V gene has CDR1 SGHNT and CDR2 YYREEE (reference sequence). Sample: naive CXCR3- CD8+ T cells from blood. Specified subset: CD45RO-CCR7+CD27+CD95- naive CD8+ T cells lacking CXCR3 (TNR3-). The receptor's source is a human donor in good health. Some clones in this sample may be carry-over from other donors' samples. The rearrangement links TRBV5-4 to TRBJ2-7. CDR3 sequence: CASSMPGQAHEQYF.